This TCR beta chain was recorded in a study of cytomegalovirus exposure and HLA in healthy donors. For the study at large: Tens of millions of unique TCR sequences came from HLA-typed donors in an early release. Overall study results and limits: Later, TCR association rates were found to vary by HLA locus, highest for DRB1 and lowest for HLA-C.

Points on this clone: Its antigen is unknown.

This CDR3 spans 15 amino acids. CDR1 and CDR2 from the germline V gene are SGHVS and FQNEAQ. Trimming cost V 2 bases and J 6 bases, with 13 bases left between them. PCR amplification relied on 60 Vbeta primers (plus 13 Jbeta primers). Repertoires were generated with immunoSEQ multiplex PCR, while TCRdb's copy carries only in-frame clones and drops some. The sample includes roughly 120,000 clones, 60% to 85% seen only once; the top ten take around 2.1%. The sequencing sample was made of PBMCs. The receptor was isolated from a man aged 50-59 years in good health and CMV-seronegative. The chain has TRBV7-8 and TRBJ2-2, with TRBD1 as a possible D gene (5 bases). This CDR3 reads CASSLFTQGSGELFF. DNA of the CDR3: TGTGCCAGCAGCTTATTCACGCAGGGTTCCGGGGAGCTGTTTTTT.